The clone carrying this T cell receptor (beta chain) was counted at least ten times. Unique molecular identifiers were attached to individual cDNA molecules within the library. Source study methods: Samples contained a median of about 96,000 TCRs, with a range of about 23,224 to 700,000. From the RACE reads, TCRdb called clonotypes with MiXCR, one entry per CDR3 protein. The V and J calls follow TCRdb's processing rather than the paper's. The data show a few hundred thousand distinct CDR3 sequences, roughly 6% seen once. Specified time point: pre-sensitization, week 0. The treatment denotes: therapeutic diphenylcyclopropenone sensitization with weekly scalp DPC. Suited to DPC and affected by alopecia, the donors ranged from 18 to 70 years old. This sample stems from a study of human T cells and chemical hapten exposure. Background on the study: Diagnoses of alopecia areata, totalis or universalis occurred in mostly female patients.

V dropped 2 bases and J dropped 6 bases, with 14 bases sitting between them. The CDR3 covers 14 residues. The V gene's germline CDR1 is MNHEY and CDR2 SMNVEV (reference sequence). The J gene is TRBJ2-7, the V gene TRBV27; a possible D gene is TRBD2 (8 bases). The TCR was taken from a young woman with alopecia areata. Some clones in this sample may be carry-over from other donors' samples. The sample in question was whole blood, obtained in connection with sensitization to the hapten diphenylcyclopropenone (DPC). CDR3 coding DNA: TGTGCCAGCAGTTTACGGGAGGGGGCCTTCGAGCAGTACTTC. Its translation: CASSLREGAFEQYF.